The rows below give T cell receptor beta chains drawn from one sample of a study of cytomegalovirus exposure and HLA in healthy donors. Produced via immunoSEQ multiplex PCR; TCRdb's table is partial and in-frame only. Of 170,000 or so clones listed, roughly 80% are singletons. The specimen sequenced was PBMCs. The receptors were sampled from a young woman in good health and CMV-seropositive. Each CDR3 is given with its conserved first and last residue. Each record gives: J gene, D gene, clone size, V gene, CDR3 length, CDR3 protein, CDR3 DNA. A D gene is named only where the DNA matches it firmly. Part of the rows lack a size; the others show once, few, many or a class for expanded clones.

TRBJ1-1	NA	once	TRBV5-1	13	CASSVQGGTEAFF	TGCGCCAGCAGCGTACAGGGTGGCACTGAAGCTTTCTTT
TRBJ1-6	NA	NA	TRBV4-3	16	CDFNSPPGAHNSPLHF	TGCGACTTCAATTCTCCCCCTGGGGCCCATAATTCACCCCTCCACTTT
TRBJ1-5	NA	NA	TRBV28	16	CASTPSPGGSNQPQHF	TGTGCCAGCACCCCAAGCCCGGGAGGAAGCAATCAGCCCCAGCATTTT
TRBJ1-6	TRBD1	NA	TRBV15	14	CATSRDRRNSPLHF	TGTGCCACCAGCAGGGACAGGAGAAATTCACCCCTCCACTTT
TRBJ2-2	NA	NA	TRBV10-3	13	CAISASGTGELFF	TGTGCCATCAGTGCATCAGGCACCGGGGAGCTGTTTTTT
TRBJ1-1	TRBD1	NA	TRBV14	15	CASRHMGQTNTEAFF	TGTGCCAGCAGACATATGGGACAGACGAACACTGAAGCTTTCTTT
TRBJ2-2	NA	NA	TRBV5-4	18	CASSGLGSAGGHTGELFF	TGTGCCAGCAGCGGTCTGGGGTCTGCAGGGGGGCACACCGGGGAGCTGTTTTTT
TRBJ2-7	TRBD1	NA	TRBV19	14	CASSAQGGTYEQYF	TGTGCCAGTAGCGCACAGGGGGGAACCTACGAGCAGTACTTC
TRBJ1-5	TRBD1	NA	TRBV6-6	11	CASSPGTGGHF	TGTGCCAGCAGTCCTGGGACAGGAGGGCATTTT
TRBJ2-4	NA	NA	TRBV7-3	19	CASSLYGPPDRWGDGIQYF	TGTGCCAGCAGCTTATACGGGCCTCCGGACAGGTGGGGGGATGGCATTCAGTACTTC
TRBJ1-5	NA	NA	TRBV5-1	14	CASSPGASNQPQHF	TGCGCCAGCAGCCCAGGGGCTAGCAATCAGCCCCAGCATTTT
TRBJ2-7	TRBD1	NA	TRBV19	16	CASRKESGTGGYEQYF	TGTGCCAGTAGAAAGGAATCCGGGACAGGGGGCTACGAGCAGTACTTC
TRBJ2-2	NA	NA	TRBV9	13	CASSVAAAGELFF	TGTGCCAGCAGCGTAGCTGCAGCCGGGGAGCTGTTTTTT
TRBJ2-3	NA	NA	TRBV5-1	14	CASKARSGTDTQYF	TGCGCCAGCAAAGCCCGGTCCGGCACAGATACGCAGTATTTT
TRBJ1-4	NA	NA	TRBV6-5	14	CASTREATNEKLFF	TGTGCCAGCACCCGAGAGGCAACTAATGAAAAACTGTTTTTT
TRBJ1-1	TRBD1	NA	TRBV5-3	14	CARSTRDRNTEAFF	TGTGCCAGAAGTACGAGGGACAGGAACACTGAAGCTTTCTTT
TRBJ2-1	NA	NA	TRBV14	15	CASSKLRGAYNEQFF	TGTGCCAGCAGTAAACTCAGAGGCGCCTACAATGAGCAGTTCTTC
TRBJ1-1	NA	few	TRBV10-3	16	CAISPNQGNMNTEAFF	TGTGCCATCAGTCCTAATCAGGGTAACATGAACACTGAAGCTTTCTTT
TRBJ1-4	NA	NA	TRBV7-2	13	CASRRGSGEKLFF	TGTGCCAGCAGGAGGGGGAGTGGTGAAAAACTGTTTTTT
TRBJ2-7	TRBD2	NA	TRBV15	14	CATSTQRGPYEQYF	TGTGCCACCAGCACCCAGCGGGGTCCCTACGAGCAGTACTTC
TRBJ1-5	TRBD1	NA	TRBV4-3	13	CASSQDQGTAQHF	TGCGCCAGCAGCCAAGATCAGGGGACAGCCCAGCATTTT
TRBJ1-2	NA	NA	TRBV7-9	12	CASSPPLPGYTF	TGTGCCAGCAGCCCACCCCTACCGGGCTACACCTTC
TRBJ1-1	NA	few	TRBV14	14	CASSQVSGTTEAFF	TGTGCCAGCAGCCAAGTATCAGGGACAACTGAAGCTTTCTTT
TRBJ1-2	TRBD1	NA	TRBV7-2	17	CASSSNLWTGVRDGYTF	TGTGCCAGCAGCTCAAACCTCTGGACAGGGGTGAGAGATGGCTACACCTTC
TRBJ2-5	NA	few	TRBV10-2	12	CASSGTQETQYF	TGCGCCAGCAGTGGGACACAAGAGACCCAGTACTTC
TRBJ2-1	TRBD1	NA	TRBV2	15	CASSEGTGSYNEQFF	TGTGCCAGCAGTGAAGGGACAGGGTCCTACAATGAGCAGTTCTTC
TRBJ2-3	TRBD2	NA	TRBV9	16	CASSVGRAGGADTQYF	TGTGCCAGCAGCGTCGGGCGGGCGGGAGGAGCAGATACGCAGTATTTT
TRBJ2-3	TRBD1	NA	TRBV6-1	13	CANRQGPTDTQYF	TGTGCCAACCGACAGGGGCCCACAGATACGCAGTATTTT
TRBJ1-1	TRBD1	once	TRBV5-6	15	CASSEGQGANTEAFF	TGTGCCAGCAGCGAGGGACAGGGGGCGAACACTGAAGCTTTCTTT
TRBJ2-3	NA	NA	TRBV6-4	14	CASSKGPGTDTQYF	TGTGCCAGCAGCAAAGGTCCGGGGACAGATACGCAGTATTTT
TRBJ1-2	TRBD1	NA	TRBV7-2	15	CASSSRTGGANGYTF	TGTGCCAGCAGCTCGCGGACAGGGGGCGCGAATGGCTACACCTTC
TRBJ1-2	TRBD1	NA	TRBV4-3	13	CASSRQGNYGYTF	TGCGCCAGCAGCCGACAGGGAAACTATGGCTACACCTTC
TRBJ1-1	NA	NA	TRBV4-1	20	CASSPRAGLNLQPLNTEAFF	TGCGCCAGCAGCCCCAGGGCCGGTCTAAATCTACAACCTTTGAACACTGAAGCTTTCTTT
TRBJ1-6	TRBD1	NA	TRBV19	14	CFRSRDRANSPLHF	TGTTTCCGCTCAAGGGACAGGGCCAATTCACCCCTCCACTTT
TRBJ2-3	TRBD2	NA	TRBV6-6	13	CASSSGAPDTQYF	TGTGCCAGCAGCAGCGGGGCCCCAGATACGCAGTATTTT
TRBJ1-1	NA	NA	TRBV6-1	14	CASSGTGVNTEAFF	TGTGCCAGCAGTGGAACGGGAGTAAACACTGAAGCTTTCTTT
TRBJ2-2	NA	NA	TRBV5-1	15	CASSPGHVSAGELFF	TGCGCCAGCAGCCCGGGACACGTCTCGGCGGGGGAGCTGTTTTTT
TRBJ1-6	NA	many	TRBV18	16	CASSDHYRDPAAPLHF	TGTGCCAGCTCGGACCACTACAGGGACCCGGCGGCACCCCTCCACTTT
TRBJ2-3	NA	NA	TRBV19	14	CASSMSGYTDTQYF	TGTGCCAGTAGTATGAGCGGGTACACAGATACGCAGTATTTT
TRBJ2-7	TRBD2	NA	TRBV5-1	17	CASSSKPGASGRNEQYF	TGCGCCAGCAGCTCGAAGCCCGGGGCTAGCGGGCGTAACGAGCAGTACTTC
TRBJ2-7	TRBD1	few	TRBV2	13	CASSLGQEVEQYF	TGTGCCAGCAGCCTGGGACAGGAGGTCGAGCAGTACTTC
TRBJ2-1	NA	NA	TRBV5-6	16	CASSHWGQADKYEQFF	TGTGCCAGCAGCCACTGGGGGCAGGCCGACAAATATGAGCAGTTCTTC
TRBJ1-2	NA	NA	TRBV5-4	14	CASSPVGGNYGYTF	TGTGCCAGCAGCCCAGTGGGGGGTAACTATGGCTACACCTTC
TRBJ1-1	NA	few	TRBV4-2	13	CASSQGPRTEAFF	TGTGCCAGCAGCCAAGGTCCCCGGACTGAAGCTTTCTTT
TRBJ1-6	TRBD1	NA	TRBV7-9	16	CASSPQQTGTGSPLHF	TGTGCCAGCAGCCCTCAGCAGACAGGGACAGGATCACCCCTCCACTTT
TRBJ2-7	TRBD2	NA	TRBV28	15	CASSRDASGRNEQYF	TGTGCCAGCAGCCGCGACGCTAGCGGTCGCAACGAGCAGTACTTC
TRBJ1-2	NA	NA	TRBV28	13	CASTSSPNYGYTF	TGTGCCAGCACCTCCAGTCCTAACTATGGCTACACCTTC
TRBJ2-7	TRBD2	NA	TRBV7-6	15	CASSSRSGGAYEQYF	TGTGCCAGCAGCTCGCGAAGCGGGGGGGCCTACGAGCAGTACTTC
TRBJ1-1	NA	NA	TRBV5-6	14	CASSLYGFGTEAFF	TGTGCCAGCAGCTTGTATGGTTTCGGCACTGAAGCTTTCTTT
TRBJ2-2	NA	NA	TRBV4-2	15	CASSQRTLNTGELFF	TGTGCCAGCAGCCAAAGGACTCTGAACACCGGGGAGCTGTTTTTT
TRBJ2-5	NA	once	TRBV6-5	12	CATLGDQETQYF	TGTGCCACCCTAGGGGATCAAGAGACCCAGTACTTC
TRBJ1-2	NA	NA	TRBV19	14	CASSITWQRYGYTF	TGTGCCAGTAGTATAACGTGGCAGCGCTATGGCTACACCTTC
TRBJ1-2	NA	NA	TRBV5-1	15	CASSLAEAKDYGYTF	TGCGCCAGCAGCTTGGCCGAGGCCAAAGACTATGGCTACACCTTC
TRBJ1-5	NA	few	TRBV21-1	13	CASSKGARQPQHF	TGTGCCAGCAGCAAAGGGGCCCGGCAGCCCCAGCATTTT